This entry describes one TCR beta chain. This record belongs to a study of blood T cell repertoires in COVID-19. Study summary: Samples came from the United States, Italy and Spain, spanning acute and convalescent COVID-19.

The length of the CDR3 is 16 residues. Germline-derived CDR1 and CDR2 are MGHDK and SYGVNS. V lost 7 bases and J lost 0; bases outside the gene matches: 7. Some clones are missing from TCRdb's copy, which holds only in-frame ones; the method was immunoSEQ multiplex PCR. Counted here are 360,000 or so clones, 90% occurring once; the ten biggest clones make up around 7%. The TCR originated in a man younger than 35 with active or convalescent COVID-19. This chain joins TRBV25-1 and TRBJ2-3; 10 positions agree with TRBD2. Source material: peripheral blood. The CDR3 DNA is TGTGCCAGCACCATTAGCGGGAGGTCTAGCACAGATACGCAGTATTTT. This sequence encodes CASTISGRSSTDTQYF.